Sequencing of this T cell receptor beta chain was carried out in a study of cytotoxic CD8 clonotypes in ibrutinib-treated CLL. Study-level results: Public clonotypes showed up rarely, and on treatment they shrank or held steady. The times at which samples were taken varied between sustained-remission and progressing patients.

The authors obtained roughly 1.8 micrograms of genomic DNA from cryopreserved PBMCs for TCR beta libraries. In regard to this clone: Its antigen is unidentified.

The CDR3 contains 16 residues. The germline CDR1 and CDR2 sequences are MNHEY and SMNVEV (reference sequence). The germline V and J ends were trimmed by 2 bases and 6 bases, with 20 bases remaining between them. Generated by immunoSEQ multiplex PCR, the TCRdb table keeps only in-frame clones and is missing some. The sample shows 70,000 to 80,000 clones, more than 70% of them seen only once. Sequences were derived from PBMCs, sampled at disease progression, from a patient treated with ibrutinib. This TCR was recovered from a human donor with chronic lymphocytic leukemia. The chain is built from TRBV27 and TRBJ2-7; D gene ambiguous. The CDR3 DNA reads TGTGCCAGCAGTTTAAGGGTAGCTAGAACTCGCGGCGAGCAGTACTTC. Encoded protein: CASSLRVARTRGEQYF.